Listed below are T cell receptor beta chains from one sample, sequenced in a study of CDR3 diversity in severe acne. TCRdb redid the calling of the PCR reads with MiXCR, one entry per CDR3 protein. The sample lists approximately 90,000 distinct CDR3 sequences, roughly 52% occurring once. The sequenced sample was blood. The receptors stem from a male donor in good health, serving as a control. Each CDR3 is given with its conserved first and last residue. Each record gives: CDR3 DNA, CDR3 protein, V gene, D gene, J gene, clone size. A D gene is named only where the DNA matches it firmly. Some rows have no size entry. The others give once, few or many, or a class for an expanded clone.

CDR3 DNA: TGTGCCAGCAGTTACTTACAGGTGGGCACTGAAGCTTTCTTT
CDR3 protein: CASSYLQVGTEAFF
V gene: TRBV6-5
D gene: NA
J gene: TRBJ1-1
clone size: NA

CDR3 DNA: TGTGCCAGCAGTTACGACCGACAGGGGGGCGGCTACACCTTC
CDR3 protein: CASSYDRQGGGYTF
V gene: TRBV2
D gene: TRBD1
J gene: TRBJ1-2
clone size: NA

CDR3 DNA: TGCGCCAGCAGCCAAATCCGGGACAGAAATATGAACACTGAAGCTTTCTTT
CDR3 protein: CASSQIRDRNMNTEAFF
V gene: TRBV4-1
D gene: TRBD1
J gene: TRBJ1-1
clone size: many

CDR3 DNA: TGTGCCTGGGTCCTTAACTATGGCTACACCTTC
CDR3 protein: CAWVLNYGYTF
V gene: TRBV30
D gene: NA
J gene: TRBJ1-2
clone size: NA

CDR3 DNA: TGCGCCAGCAGCCAAGTCGGGTTGGGGGCAGAGACCCAGTACTTC
CDR3 protein: CASSQVGLGAETQYF
V gene: TRBV4-1
D gene: NA
J gene: TRBJ2-5
clone size: many

CDR3 DNA: TGTGCCAGCAGTTCCGCGGCGAACACTGAAGCTTTCTTT
CDR3 protein: CASSSAANTEAFF
V gene: TRBV10-3
D gene: NA
J gene: TRBJ1-1
clone size: NA

CDR3 DNA: TGTGCCACCTCACAGGGGAACTATGGCTACACCTTC
CDR3 protein: CATSQGNYGYTF
V gene: TRBV24-1
D gene: TRBD1
J gene: TRBJ1-2
clone size: few

CDR3 DNA: TGCAGCGTTCCGTCTGGGGCAGGTCCCACTGAAGCTTTCTTT
CDR3 protein: CSVPSGAGPTEAFF
V gene: TRBV29-1
D gene: NA
J gene: TRBJ1-1
clone size: NA

CDR3 DNA: TGTGCCAGCAGTGAAGCAAGAATTACTAGCACAGATACGCAGTATTTT
CDR3 protein: CASSEARITSTDTQYF
V gene: TRBV6-1
D gene: NA
J gene: TRBJ2-3
clone size: many

CDR3 DNA: TGCGCCAGCAGCTTAGTTCTCGGCTACAATGAGCAGTTCTTC
CDR3 protein: CASSLVLGYNEQFF
V gene: TRBV5-1
D gene: NA
J gene: TRBJ2-1
clone size: medium-sized

CDR3 DNA: TGTGCCAGCAGCGCGACCACTCTGAGGAACACTGAAGCTTTCTTT
CDR3 protein: CASSATTLRNTEAFF
V gene: TRBV28
D gene: NA
J gene: TRBJ1-1
clone size: many

CDR3 DNA: TGCAGCGTTTCAGGAGCGGCTCCCACCGGGGAGCTGTTTTTT
CDR3 protein: CSVSGAAPTGELFF
V gene: TRBV29-1
D gene: NA
J gene: TRBJ2-2
clone size: NA

CDR3 DNA: TGTGCCATCGAGGCGGGACTAGCGGGACTGGACGAGCAGTACTTC
CDR3 protein: CAIEAGLAGLDEQYF
V gene: TRBV10-3
D gene: TRBD2
J gene: TRBJ2-7
clone size: NA

CDR3 DNA: TGTGCCAGCAGTGCTCTACAGCCCCAGCATTTT
CDR3 protein: CASSALQPQHF
V gene: TRBV6-1
D gene: NA
J gene: TRBJ1-5
clone size: many

CDR3 DNA: TGCAGCGTTGACGGGGGTCCTACGCTCTACGAGCAGTACTTC
CDR3 protein: CSVDGGPTLYEQYF
V gene: TRBV29-1
D gene: NA
J gene: TRBJ2-7
clone size: many

CDR3 DNA: TGTGCCAGCAGCCTATGGACAGACTATGGCTACACCTTC
CDR3 protein: CASSLWTDYGYTF
V gene: TRBV11-2
D gene: NA
J gene: TRBJ1-2
clone size: many

CDR3 DNA: TGTGCCATCAGTAATAAGGGGGGACCAAACACTGAAGCTTTCTTT
CDR3 protein: CAISNKGGPNTEAFF
V gene: TRBV10-3
D gene: NA
J gene: TRBJ1-1
clone size: few

CDR3 DNA: TGTGCCAGCACCACCATGGATGGGAAACTGTTTTTT
CDR3 protein: CASTTMDGKLFF
V gene: TRBV6-5
D gene: NA
J gene: TRBJ2-2
clone size: few

CDR3 DNA: TGTGCCAGCAGCGAGGGGGTCGACGGAAACACCATATATTTT
CDR3 protein: CASSEGVDGNTIYF
V gene: TRBV9
D gene: NA
J gene: TRBJ1-3
clone size: many

CDR3 DNA: TGTGCCAGCAGGGGACAGGAACATCAGCCCCAGCATTTT
CDR3 protein: CASRGQEHQPQHF
V gene: TRBV2
D gene: TRBD1
J gene: TRBJ1-5
clone size: many

CDR3 DNA: TGTGCCATCAGTAACGGACAGGGCTGTGCGAACACCGGGGAGCTGTTTTTT
CDR3 protein: CAISNGQGCANTGELFF
V gene: TRBV10-3
D gene: TRBD1
J gene: TRBJ2-2
clone size: NA

CDR3 DNA: TGTGCCAGCAGTGACCCTAGTGGGACAGACGCCTATGGCTACACCTTC
CDR3 protein: CASSDPSGTDAYGYTF
V gene: TRBV25-1
D gene: TRBD1
J gene: TRBJ1-2
clone size: NA

CDR3 DNA: TGCAGTGCTCAATCGGACGGACAAGAGACCCAGTACTTC
CDR3 protein: CSAQSDGQETQYF
V gene: TRBV20-1
D gene: NA
J gene: TRBJ2-5
clone size: many

CDR3 DNA: TGTGCCAGCAGTCTTAGACATCGGGGATCCACCGGGGAGCTGTTTTTT
CDR3 protein: CASSLRHRGSTGELFF
V gene: TRBV12-3/TRBV12-4
D gene: NA
J gene: TRBJ2-2
clone size: NA

CDR3 DNA: TGTGCCAGCAGTCGTGGACTAAGTGAATCCTACGAGCAGTACTTC
CDR3 protein: CASSRGLSESYEQYF
V gene: TRBV7-2
D gene: NA
J gene: TRBJ2-7
clone size: NA

CDR3 DNA: TGTGCCAGCAGCTTAGGGTTACTAGCGGAATACGAGCAGTACTTC
CDR3 protein: CASSLGLLAEYEQYF
V gene: TRBV7-2
D gene: TRBD2
J gene: TRBJ2-7
clone size: many

CDR3 DNA: TGCAGTGCTCAAGGCCGGGTTGAAGTGGAGCAGTACTTC
CDR3 protein: CSAQGRVEVEQYF
V gene: TRBV20-1
D gene: NA
J gene: TRBJ2-7
clone size: NA